The 26 T cell receptor beta chains below come from one sample, sequenced in a study of Tregs in tolerant kidney transplant recipients. The data were produced by immunoSEQ multiplex PCR, yet TCRdb's version contains in-frame clones alone and is incomplete. The sample yields roughly 99,000 clones, 80% to 95% seen once. The starting material was CD4+ T cells from blood, obtained before the transplant. The receptors were sampled from a human donor who received a combined kidney and bone marrow transplant.

CDR3 sequence: CASSLARTGYGGRLFF. The CDR3 DNA sequence: TGTGCCAGCAGCCTCGCCCGGACAGGTTACGGCGGCAGGCTGTTTTTT. The chain combines TRBV7-8 with TRBJ1-4; 7 bases map to TRBD1. Germline lookup yields CDR1 SGHVS and CDR2 FQNEAQ. The CDR3 sequence is 16 residues long. Germline trimming cut 5 bases from V and 14 bases from J; bases unmatched to any gene: 20. The full variable domain, completed using reference TRBV7-8 and TRBJ1-4, is GAGVSQSPRYKVAKRGQDVALRCDPISGHVSLFWYQQALGQGPEFLTYFQNEAQLDKSGLPSDRFFAERPEGSVSTLKIQRTQQEDSAVYLCASSLARTGYGGRLFFGSGTQLSVL.

The chain carries TRBV7-9 and TRBJ1-1, with TRBD1 as a possible D gene (6 bases). Trimming cost V 4 bases and J 6 bases, with 15 bases left between them. This CDR3 spans 14 amino acids. Germline loops: CDR1 SEHNR, CDR2 FQNEAQ (reference sequence). The CDR3 DNA follows: TGTGCCAGCAGCTCAAGGGGGGGGACACCTGAAGCTTTCTTT. Protein product: CASSSRGGTPEAFF.

This sequence joins TRBV6-5 and TRBJ2-2, with D perhaps matching TRBD2 (6 bases). The CDR3 has 14 residues. V lost 6 bases to trimming and J lost 3 bases, with 11 bases between them. Germline CDR1 and CDR2: MNHEY and SVGAGI. Written as DNA, the CDR3 is TGTGCCAGCAGATCGCTAGCGTACACCGGGGAGCTGTTTTTT. Protein: CASRSLAYTGELFF.

This clone appeared a single time. The chain combines TRBV5-1 with TRBJ1-2; 10 nucleotides match TRBD1. CDR1 SGHRS and CDR2 YFSETQ come from the germline V gene. The CDR3 is 17 residues long. The V segment lost 4 bases and the J segment 4 bases; nucleotides outside the gene matches: 13. CDR3 protein: CASSQTSGTGVIYGYTF. The CDR3 nucleotides are TGCGCCAGCAGCCAAACTTCCGGGACAGGGGTTATCTATGGCTACACCTTC.

A word on this clone: At one end, the junction sequence differs from germline, possibly due to a read error. The V gene is TRBV2, the J gene TRBJ2-5; TRBD2 matches 11 bases. CDR3 length equals 13 residues. Germline lookup yields CDR1 SNHLY and CDR2 FYNNEI. The CDR3 nucleotides read TGTGCCAGCAGGGAATCTAGCGGGGGGCCGTTGAACTTC. It encodes CASRESSGGPLNF.

The rearrangement links TRBV11-2 to TRBJ2-3; TRBD2 might be the D (6 bases). This CDR3 has 15 residues. CDR1 SGHAT and CDR2 FQNNGV come from the germline V gene. V was clipped by 2 bases and J by 2 bases, with 11 bases between them. In DNA form, the CDR3 reads TGTGCCAGCAGCTTAAGGGACTCCACCACAGATACGCAGTATTTT. Translation: CASSLRDSTTDTQYF.

The V call is TRBV5-1, the J call TRBJ1-2; 11 bases agree with TRBD1. Germline lookup yields CDR1 SGHRS and CDR2 YFSETQ. V gave up 4 bases and J gave up 9 bases; unmatched junction bases: 8. The CDR3 spans 14 residues. The CDR3 DNA reads TGCGCCAGCAGCCTCGGACAGGGGGCGATCAGCTACACCTTC. It specifies CASSLGQGAISYTF.

The chain recombines TRBV6-5 with TRBJ1-2; TRBD1 might be the D (5 bases). CDR3 size: 14 residues. Per the germline V gene, CDR1 is MNHEY and CDR2 is SVGAGI. Deletions cut 5 bases from V and 4 bases from J, with 14 bases between. The CDR3 loop reads CASSTRAGPYGYTF. The CDR3 nucleotides are TGTGCCAGCAGTACCAGAGCAGGGCCCTATGGCTACACCTTC.

The chain employs TRBV29-1 and TRBJ1-2, with 9 bases aligning to TRBD1. The CDR3 is 11 residues long. Germline-derived CDR1 and CDR2 are SQVTM and ANQGSEA. The V and J ends lost 7 bases and 7 bases, in that order; junction bases with no gene match: 4. CDR3 amino acids: CSGDRDGGYTF. The CDR3 coding sequence is TGCAGCGGGGACAGGGATGGTGGCTACACCTTC.

The V and J genes are TRBV23-1 and TRBJ2-5; 9 nucleotides align to TRBD1. Being an ORF, TRBV23-1 has a function that is uncertain. The CDR3 is 14 residues long. After removal of 4 bases from V and 3 bases from J, the junction contained 3 bases not matched to a gene. The CDR3 is CASSPWTGEETQYF. CDR3 in DNA: TGCGCCAGCAGTCCCTGGACAGGGGAAGAGACCCAGTACTTC.

This chain connects TRBV30 to TRBJ1-4; TRBD1 might be the D (6 bases). Trimming shortened V by 3 bases and J by 4 bases, and 12 bases separated the two germline ends. CDR3 length equals 14 residues. The germline V gene encodes CDR1 GTSNPN and CDR2 SVGIG (reference sequence). CDR3 DNA sequence: TGTGCCTGGAGGAGGACAGTTAATAATGAAAAACTGTTTTTT. Amino acids: CAWRRTVNNEKLFF.

The rearrangement joins TRBV5-6 to TRBJ1-4, with TRBD1 as a possible D gene (5 bases). CDR3 size: 14 residues. Germline V gene sequence: CDR1 SGHDT, CDR2 YYEEEE. V was pared by 5 bases and J by 10 bases, with 18 bases between. CDR3 in DNA: TGTGCCAGCAGTCCAGGGTCTCCGGTGGTAAAACTGTTTTTT. Translated: CASSPGSPVVKLFF.

The V and J genes are TRBV29-1 and TRBJ1-1; maybe TRBD1 (6 bases). This CDR3 is built from 13 residues. Germline V CDR1 and CDR2: SQVTM, ANQGSEA. The V end lost 6 bases, the J end lost 11 bases, and 22 bases lay between the germline ends. CDR3 DNA: TGCAGCGTACAATTTGGAGGGGGGGCAATGGCTTTCTTT. Translated, it gives CSVQFGGGAMAFF.

The chain has TRBV30 and TRBJ2-3; a weak D match, TRBD1 (5 bases). Trimming took 4 bases from V and 9 from J, leaving 11 bases between them. Looked up from germline, CDR1 is GTSNPN and CDR2 is SVGIG (reference sequence). CDR3 size: 11 residues. The DNA of the CDR3 is TGTGCCTGGAATGGGGCCGGAACGCAGTATTTT. It translates to CAWNGAGTQYF.

The chain uses TRBV27 and TRBJ2-5, with D possibly TRBD2 on 5 matching bases. The CDR3 contains 12 residues. The ends were cut back, 1 base at V and 12 bases at J, with 12 bases in the middle. Germline V gives CDR1 MNHEY, CDR2 SMNVEV (reference sequence). The CDR3 here is CASSLLGGSEYF. CDR3 sequence (DNA): TGTGCCAGCAGTTTATTAGGTGGGAGCGAGTACTTC.

The chain joins TRBV5-1 to TRBJ2-5, with 7 bases lining up with TRBD2. J was trimmed by 2 bases and V by 5 bases; bases with no gene match: 9. Germline-derived CDR1 and CDR2 are SGHRS and YFSETQ. The CDR3 has 15 amino acids. The DNA of the CDR3 is TGCGCCAGCAGTAATCCGGGGGGTGATCAAGAGACCCAGTACTTC. Translation: CASSNPGGDQETQYF.

This chain uses TRBV27 with TRBJ1-4; TRBD1 agrees at 8 bases. Trimming removed 3 bases from V and 5 bases from J; junction bases left unmatched: 2. Germline assignment: CDR1 MNHEY and CDR2 SMNVEV (reference sequence). The CDR3 has 14 residues. The CDR3 DNA is TGTGCCAGCAGTTTTCGACAGGGGAATGAAAAACTGTTTTTT. Translating it yields CASSFRQGNEKLFF.

The gene calls are TRBV19 and TRBJ1-5; D is undetermined. The CDR3 contains 15 residues. Germline V gene data show CDR1 as LNHDA and CDR2 as SQIVND (reference sequence). Trimming removed 8 bases from V and 2 bases from J, with 16 bases in between. The CDR3 here is CASLRKRGGNQPQHF. The CDR3 region has the DNA TGTGCCAGTTTGAGGAAACGGGGAGGCAATCAGCCCCAGCATTTT.

This rearrangement joins TRBV5-1 to TRBJ2-7; TRBD1 agrees at 7 bases. The CDR3 runs 15 residues. Germline CDR1 reads SGHRS; CDR2 reads YFSETQ. After removal of 0 bases from V and 7 bases from J, the junction contained 10 bases not matched to a gene. This chain's CDR3 is CASSLANTQGTEQYF. The CDR3 DNA is TGCGCCAGCAGCTTGGCCAACACACAGGGGACGGAGCAGTACTTC.

The V call is TRBV7-8, the J call TRBJ1-1, with a tentative D call TRBD1 (6 bases). Germline V gives CDR1 SGHVS, CDR2 FQNEAQ. V shed 6 bases and J shed 6 bases, with 20 bases lying between them. The CDR3 loop spans 15 amino acids. The CDR3 region has the DNA TGTGCCAGCAGTTACAGGGAGGGACTCGATCCTGAAGCTTTCTTT. The encoded protein is CASSYREGLDPEAFF.

V and J are TRBV11-2 and TRBJ2-3; the match to TRBD2 covers 9 bases. In germline, CDR1 is SGHAT, CDR2 FQNNGV. The CDR3 covers 16 residues. V shed 3 bases, J shed 1 base, and the junction held 5 bases outside the gene matches. CDR3 coding DNA: TGTGCCAGCAGCTTCCCTAGCGGGGCGGGCACAGATACGCAGTATTTT. Protein: CASSFPSGAGTDTQYF.

In this sample, this clone turned up a few times. The rearrangement uses TRBV28 and TRBJ1-4, with 7 positions matching TRBD1. J was trimmed by 4 bases and V by 10 bases; bases with no gene match: 6. The CDR3 is 13 residues long. Germline V gives CDR1 MDHEN, CDR2 SYDVKM. The CDR3 loop reads CATLGQYNEKLFF. DNA of the CDR3: TGTGCCACCTTGGGACAGTATAATGAAAAACTGTTTTTT.

The J gene is TRBJ1-1, the V gene TRBV10-3; 9 bases match TRBD1. The CDR3 runs to 18 residues. V lost 5 bases to trimming and J lost 2 bases; unmatched junction nucleotides: 15. In germline, CDR1 is ENHRY, CDR2 SYGVKD. CDR3 coding DNA: TGTGCCATCAGTCTAGACAGGGGGAGAGGAGCCCCTAACACTGAAGCTTTCTTT. It codes for CAISLDRGRGAPNTEAFF.

This chain links TRBV7-9 with TRBJ2-2; 7 bases agree with TRBD1. This CDR3 spans 16 amino acids. Trimming cost V 1 base and J 3 bases; bases outside gene matches: 5. In germline, CDR1 is SEHNR, CDR2 FQNEAQ (reference sequence). This CDR3 is CASSLGATGYTGELFF. The CDR3 DNA sequence: TGTGCCAGCAGCTTAGGGGCGACAGGGTACACCGGGGAGCTGTTTTTT.

The chain recombines TRBV6-5 with TRBJ2-3, with 7 bases fitting TRBD2. V lost 7 bases and J lost 5; bases outside the gene matches: 12. The germline V gene has CDR1 MNHEY and CDR2 SVGAGI. The CDR3 is 15 amino acids. CDR3 loop: CASKRGAPSGDTQYF. CDR3 coding DNA: TGTGCCAGCAAGCGGGGAGCCCCGTCGGGAGATACGCAGTATTTT.

This chain links TRBV7-8 with TRBJ2-5; TRBD1 agrees at 8 bases. V shed 1 base, J shed 5 bases, and the junction held 9 bases outside the gene matches. The CDR3 spans 16 residues. In germline, CDR1 is SGHVS, CDR2 FQNEAQ. The CDR3 coding sequence is TGTGCCAGCAGCTTAGAATTAGTCAGGGGGCTTGAGACCCAGTACTTC. It yields the protein CASSLELVRGLETQYF.